This T cell receptor (beta chain) was profiled in a study of vaccination and CD4 T cells after COVID-19. As for the study in general: At a median roughly 100 days (range 35 to 161) after diagnosis, post-COVID samples were drawn. Post-vaccination samples were procured at a median of around 79 days following dose two (range 14 to 241).

Findings and limits, study-wide: It was found that, in convalescent patients, 304 of 307 vaccine-specific clones were spike mono-reactive. Reactive clonotype counts went from median approximately 20 after infection to 38 after vaccination, nonsignificantly.

TCRdb re-derived calls from the PCR reads in MiXCR, one entry per CDR3 protein. The sample comprises 15,000 to 20,000 distinct CDR3 sequences, roughly 60% of which are singletons, and 1% to 1.3% rests with the top ten. Points on this clonotype: Its antigen is still unknown.

CDR1 MNHEY and CDR2 SVGEGT come from the germline V gene. V dropped 7 bases and J dropped 2; count of bases not matched to a gene: 1. The CDR3 extends over 13 amino acids. This receptor was obtained from a human donor who had recovered from COVID-19. The specimen was CD4+ T cells from blood, collected after SARS-CoV-2 vaccination. The chain employs TRBV6-2 or TRBV6-3 and TRBJ1-5; 8 bases map to TRBD1. CDR3: CASTDRGNQPQHF. The CDR3 coding sequence is TGTGCCAGCACGGACAGGGGCAATCAGCCCCAGCATTTT.